The rows below give T cell receptor beta chains drawn from one sample of a study of T cell responses to AZD1222 COVID-19 vaccine. TCRdb's copy holds only in-frame clones and misses some; the assay was immunoSEQ multiplex PCR. The data show over 130,000 clones, roughly 92% seen once. The sample consisted of peripheral blood, taken 28 days after the second AZD1222 dose. The receptors were gathered from an adult who received the AZD1222 COVID-19 vaccine. Both conserved end residues are part of each CDR3. A D gene is named only where the DNA matches it firmly. Rows may omit the clone size; those that give it use once, few, many or a size class.

TRBJ1-3,TRBV19,.,.,TGTGCCAGTACCTACATTCCTCTCTCCTCTGGAAACACCATATATTTT,CASTYIPLSSGNTIYF
TRBJ2-5,TRBV7-9,.,.,TGTGCCAGCAGCTTAGCTGGGTCTAAAGAGACCCAGTACTTC,CASSLAGSKETQYF
TRBJ1-1,TRBV5-6,.,.,TGTGCCAGCAGCTTACCACCAGGAAGGGGGACTGAAGCTTTCTTT,CASSLPPGRGTEAFF
TRBJ1-5,TRBV19,.,.,TGTGCCAGTCTTAACGTGGGATCCCGAGGGAATCAGCCCCAGCATTTT,CASLNVGSRGNQPQHF
TRBJ1-5,TRBV4-1,.,.,TGCGCCAGCAGCCAAGAAACAGGGCAAGATCAGCCCCAGCATTTT,CASSQETGQDQPQHF
TRBJ1-5,TRBV4-1,few,TRBD1,TGCGCCAGCAGCCCCTGGGGGACAGGGAAAAATCAGCCCCAGCATTTT,CASSPWGTGKNQPQHF
TRBJ1-1,TRBV5-1,.,TRBD1,TGCGCCAGCAGCTTAACAGGGGTGACACCTGAAGCTTTCTTT,CASSLTGVTPEAFF
TRBJ1-2,TRBV6-5,.,.,TGTGCCAGCAGACCCGGACGGGACTATGGCTACACCTTC,CASRPGRDYGYTF
TRBJ1-1,TRBV29-1,.,TRBD1,TGCAGCGTGACTTGGGCAGGGGGGGGCACTGAAGCTTTCTTT,CSVTWAGGGTEAFF
TRBJ2-7,TRBV4-1,few,.,TGCGCCAGCAGCCAAGCGGTAAGCTCCTACGAGCAGTACTTC,CASSQAVSSYEQYF
TRBJ2-3,TRBV4-3,.,TRBD2,TGCGCCAGCAGCCAGACCGGGACTAGCGGAAGAAGCACAGATACGCAGTATTTT,CASSQTGTSGRSTDTQYF
TRBJ1-5,TRBV19,.,TRBD1,TGTGCCAGTAGCCCTGACAGGGGGGGCAATCAGCCCCAGCATTTT,CASSPDRGGNQPQHF
TRBJ1-2,TRBV7-8,.,.,TGTGCCAGCAGCTTAGCCCCCGTCTATGGCTACACCTTC,CASSLAPVYGYTF
TRBJ1-1,TRBV29-1,.,.,TGCAGCGTCGGGCGGATGAACACTGAAGCTTTCTTT,CSVGRMNTEAFF
TRBJ2-5,TRBV7-3,few,TRBD2,TGTGCCAGCAGCTCCGGAGTCCGGGGGGGTCCTCAAGAGACCCAGTACTTC,CASSSGVRGGPQETQYF
TRBJ2-1,TRBV24-1,.,TRBD1,TGTGCCACCAGTGAACTCGGGACAGGGGACTACAATGAGCAGTTCTTC,CATSELGTGDYNEQFF
TRBJ1-4,TRBV28,.,.,TGTGCCAGCACCTTTCAGGGCCACCTCGAGGAAAAACTGTTTTTT,CASTFQGHLEEKLFF
TRBJ2-1,TRBV9,once,TRBD1,TGTGCCAGCAGCCCCGGGACAGGGAACAATGAGCAGTTCTTC,CASSPGTGNNEQFF
TRBJ2-7,TRBV7-9,once,TRBD1,TGTGCCAGCAGCAACCCGGGACAGGGTCCCTACGAGCAGTACTTC,CASSNPGQGPYEQYF
TRBJ2-7,TRBV7-2,few,.,TGTGCCGGAGGGGGGCGGAGTTTAAACGAGCAGTACTTC,CAGGGRSLNEQYF
TRBJ2-2,TRBV9,.,.,TGTGCCAGCGGTCCCAACACCGGGGAGCTGTTTTTT,CASGPNTGELFF
TRBJ2-1,TRBV4-2,.,TRBD2,TGTGCCAGCAGCCAAGCAGGGACTAGCGGCTACAATGAGCAGTTCTTC,CASSQAGTSGYNEQFF
TRBJ1-2,TRBV19,.,.,TGTGCCAGTAGTGCATTTACGGATGGCTACACCTTC,CASSAFTDGYTF
TRBJ2-1,TRBV7-6,.,TRBD2,TGTGCCAGCAGCCCCCATCCGGCAGCGGGGGGAGAGCAGTTCTTC,CASSPHPAAGGEQFF
TRBJ1-2,TRBV2,few,TRBD1,TGTGCCAGCAGTGCACCATTGACAGGGGGAGTCTATGGCTACACCTTC,CASSAPLTGGVYGYTF
TRBJ2-5,TRBV9,.,TRBD2,TGTGCCAGCAGCTCCCGGGGGGATGGGATTCAAGGGACCCAGTACTTC,CASSSRGDGIQGTQYF
TRBJ2-7,TRBV7-3,.,TRBD2,TGTGCCAGCAGCTTATTCCCTCGGGGGGGGAACGACGAGCAGTACTTC,CASSLFPRGGNDEQYF
TRBJ1-1,TRBV5-1,.,.,TGCGCCAGCAGCCCTTTAACCCCGAACACTGAAGCTTTCTTT,CASSPLTPNTEAFF
TRBJ1-5,TRBV15,.,.,TGTGCCACCGAGCCCAGGGCTAGCAATCAGCCCCAGCATTTT,CATEPRASNQPQHF
TRBJ1-6,TRBV7-2,.,.,TGTGCCAGCAGCCGCGGACAGCCCGTGAATTCACCCCTCCACTTT,CASSRGQPVNSPLHF
TRBJ2-2,TRBV9,once,.,TGTGCCAGCAGCGTCTCCGGGGAGCTGTTTTTT,CASSVSGELFF
TRBJ1-2,TRBV28,.,TRBD1,TGTGCCAGCAGCTTGACCGGGACAGGACAAAGGGTTTGGGGCTACACCTTC,CASSLTGTGQRVWGYTF
TRBJ1-1,TRBV5-1,.,.,TGCGCCAGCAGCCGAGGGGCAGCCAGCTCCGTCACTGAAGCTTTCTTT,CASSRGAASSVTEAFF
TRBJ1-1,TRBV6-2/TRBV6-3,.,.,TGTGCCAGCAGCTCACAGACGAACACTGAAGCTTTCTTT,CASSSQTNTEAFF
TRBJ2-7,TRBV5-1,.,TRBD2,TGCGCCAGCAGACTGGCGGGGGGTGGGGAGCAGTACTTC,CASRLAGGGEQYF
TRBJ2-3,TRBV9,.,TRBD2,TGTGCCAGCAGCGTAGAGGGCGGGAGGGCCTCAGATACGCAGTATTTT,CASSVEGGRASDTQYF
TRBJ2-3,TRBV6-5,.,TRBD2,TGTGCCGGAGCTATGGGACTAGCGGGACCAGATACGCAGTATTTT,CAGAMGLAGPDTQYF
TRBJ2-6,TRBV11-2,.,.,TGTGCCAGCAGCCCGACAGTTACGGACTCTGGGGCCAACGTCCTGACTTTC,CASSPTVTDSGANVLTF
TRBJ1-6,TRBV2,.,.,TGTGCCAGCAGTGAAGCGGCGCCAGCGCTCGATTCACCCCTCCACTTT,CASSEAAPALDSPLHF
TRBJ1-1,TRBV9,.,.,TGTGCCAGCAGCTACGGGGCGGGTTACACTGAAGCTTTCTTT,CASSYGAGYTEAFF
TRBJ2-5,TRBV7-6,once,.,TGTGCCAGCAGCCCTGGTCTCCGAGAGACCCAGTACTTC,CASSPGLRETQYF
TRBJ2-2,TRBV18,.,.,TGTGCCAGCTCACCACCGAATTTGTCCCCGATGAACACCGGGGAGCTGTTTTTT,CASSPPNLSPMNTGELFF
TRBJ1-3,TRBV4-3,.,TRBD1,TGCGCCAGCAGCCGAATTACGACAGGGGAAACTGGAAACACCATATATTTT,CASSRITTGETGNTIYF
TRBJ1-1,TRBV28,.,.,TGTGCCAGCAGTCTCGCGGCTCTTCAGGTTGCTTTCTTT,CASSLAALQVAFF